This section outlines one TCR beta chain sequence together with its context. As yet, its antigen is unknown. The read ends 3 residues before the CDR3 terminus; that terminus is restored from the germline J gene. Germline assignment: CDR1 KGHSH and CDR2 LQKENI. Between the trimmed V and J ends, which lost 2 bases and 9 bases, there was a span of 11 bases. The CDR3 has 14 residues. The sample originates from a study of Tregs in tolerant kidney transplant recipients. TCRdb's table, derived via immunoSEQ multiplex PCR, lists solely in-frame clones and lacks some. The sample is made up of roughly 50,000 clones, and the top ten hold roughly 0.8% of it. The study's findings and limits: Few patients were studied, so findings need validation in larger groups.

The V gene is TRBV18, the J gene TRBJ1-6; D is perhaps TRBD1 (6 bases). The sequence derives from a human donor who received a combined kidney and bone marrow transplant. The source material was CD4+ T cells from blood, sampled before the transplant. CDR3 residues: CASSPSGGSSPLHF. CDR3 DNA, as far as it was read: TGTGCCAGCTCACCATCGGGGGGCAGTTCACCC.